The 14 T cell receptor beta chains below all came from one sample that was sequenced in a study of T-cell reconstitution after alpha-beta-depleted transplantation in children (dated by TCRdb to about 2016). The meaning of the sample's treatment or condition label: allogeneic hematopoietic cell transplantation with graft depleted of TCRalphabeta T cells and CD19 B cells. Libraries were prepared through PCR. Reads for this sample came from an Illumina HiSeq 2500. To normalize quantification of the TCRbeta repertoire, the TCR libraries were built with molecular barcoding that relied on unique molecular identifiers. TCRdb reran the public reads through fastp at Q25 and MiXCR, keeping productive beta chains. One record per CDR3 amino acid sequence lists the most common genes and DNA. The table for this sample lists fewer than 1 million distinct CDR3 sequences; under 20% of them were counted only once. The ten largest make up under 6% of the sample.

The sample in question was PBMCs, mostly from graft donor cells, obtained 360 days after TCRalphabeta/CD19-depleted stem cell transplant. Source of these receptors: a male patient younger than 18 who had a stem cell transplant for acute lymphoblastic leukemia, so the T cells may come from the graft donor.

The chain is built from TRBV20-1 and TRBJ1-2, with 8 bases matching TRBD1. This CDR3 comprises 15 residues. The germline V gene has CDR1 DFQATT and CDR2 SNEGSKA (reference sequence). After removal of 2 bases from V and 4 bases from J, the junction contained 9 bases not matched to a gene. CDR3 sequence reads: CSARKDRGGVYGYTF. The CDR3 DNA reads as TGCAGTGCTAGAAAAGACAGGGGCGGCGTCTATGGCTACACCTTC.

V gene TRBV9 combines with J gene TRBJ2-1, with 7 bases that match TRBD2. Trimming at V came to 5 bases and at J to 9 bases, leaving 5 bases not matched to a gene. Germline V gives CDR1 SGDLS, CDR2 YYNGEE. The CDR3 contains 12 residues. CDR3 DNA: TGTGCCAGCAGGGGGGGGGGGAGTGAGCAGTTCTTC. It codes for CASRGGGSEQFF. Full variable domain (missing parts from reference TRBV9 and TRBJ2-1): DSGVTQTPKHLITATGQRVTLRCSPRSGDLSVYWYQQSLDQGLQFLIQYYNGEERAKGNILERFSAQQFPDLHSELNLSSLELGDSALYFCASRGGGSEQFFGPGTRLTVL.

This clonotype was recorded many times. The chain employs TRBV5-1 and TRBJ2-5; 9 bases line up with TRBD2. Germline CDR1 is SGHRS and CDR2 is YFSETQ. Trimming at V came to 2 bases and at J to 5 bases, leaving 13 bases not matched to a gene. This CDR3 has 17 residues. In DNA, the CDR3 is TGCGCCAGCAGCTTACCTTCGAGCGGGAGGTATCTGGAGACCCAGTACTTC. Residues: CASSLPSSGRYLETQYF. The whole variable domain, filled in from reference TRBV5-1 and TRBJ2-5, reads KAGVTQTPRYLIKTRGQQVTLSCSPISGHRSVSWYQQTPGQGLQFLFEYFSETQRNKGNFPGRFSGRQFSNSRSEMNVSTLELGDSALYLCASSLPSSGRYLETQYFGPGTRLLVL.

The rearrangement joins TRBV5-1 to TRBJ2-7; TRBD1 agrees at 8 bases. Germline V gene lookup returns CDR1 SGHRS and CDR2 YFSETQ. V lost 4 bases, J lost 6 bases, and 24 bases stayed unmatched. The CDR3 totals 19 residues. CDR3 region: CASSPLPIPGGSPLVEQYF. The CDR3 nucleotides are TGCGCCAGCAGCCCGCTTCCCATCCCAGGGGGCAGCCCATTGGTCGAGCAGTACTTC.

A few counts support this clonotype. The chain joins TRBV7-9 to TRBJ2-2, with TRBD2 identical over 7 bases. The CDR3 totals 15 residues. Germline-derived CDR1 and CDR2 are SEHNR and FQNEAQ (reference sequence). V lost 3 bases, J lost 7 bases, and 8 bases stayed unmatched. The CDR3 nucleotides read TGTGCCAGCAGCTTCCCCAGACTAGCCATCGGGGAGCTGTTTTTT. It translates to CASSFPRLAIGELFF. The full variable domain, in which reference TRBV7-9 and TRBJ2-2 provide the parts outside the CDR3, is DTGVSQNPRHKITKRGQNVTFRCDPISEHNRLYWYRQTLGQGPEFLTYFQNEAQLEKSRLLSDRFSAERPKGSFSTLEIQRTEQGDSAMYLCASSFPRLAIGELFFGEGSRLTVL.

This clonotype was counted between two and nine times. V gene TRBV20-1 combines with J gene TRBJ1-4; D not certain. The germline V and J ends were trimmed by 6 bases and 0 bases, with 11 bases remaining between them. Germline V lookup: CDR1 DFQATT, CDR2 SNEGSKA (reference sequence). The CDR3 consists of 14 residues. The DNA for the CDR3 is TGCAGTGCCCCGTATGGGGCAACTAATGAAAAACTGTTTTTT. Protein: CSAPYGATNEKLFF.

This clonotype was seen a handful of times. This rearrangement joins TRBV18 to TRBJ2-4; 7 nucleotides line up with TRBD2. Germline CDR1 KGHSH, CDR2 LQKENI. The V segment lost 3 bases and the J segment 0 bases; nucleotides outside the gene matches: 2. The CDR3 is 15 residues long. The CDR3 sequence: CASSPRGVAKNIQYF. The CDR3 DNA reads as TGTGCCAGCTCACCTCGGGGGGTAGCCAAAAACATTCAGTACTTC.

This clonotype was counted between two and nine times. CDR3 nucleotides: TGTGCCAGCAGCACCTCACCCGGGACCCGGACAGATACGCAGTATTTT. Its translation is CASSTSPGTRTDTQYF. The chain links TRBV9 to TRBJ2-3; D is possibly TRBD1 or TRBD2 (5 bases each). Trimming cost V 4 bases and J 3 bases, with 18 bases left between them. There are 16 residues in the CDR3. The V gene's germline CDR1 is SGDLS and CDR2 YYNGEE.

This clonotype was picked up many times. The chain couples TRBV29-1 to TRBJ2-2; 7 nucleotides align to TRBD2. This CDR3 comprises 14 residues. The germline V gene has CDR1 SQVTM and CDR2 ANQGSEA. Trimming removed 4 bases from V and 3 bases from J; junction bases left unmatched: 5. CDR3 protein: CSVGGGPYTGELFF. The CDR3 DNA reads TGCAGCGTTGGGGGAGGGCCCTACACCGGGGAGCTGTTTTTT.

The CDR3, as DNA: TGCGCCAGCAGTGACCCCGGACGACCAGGGGATTATGGCTACACCTTC. Amino acid sequence: CASSDPGRPGDYGYTF. V is TRBV10-2 and J is TRBJ1-2; perhaps TRBD1 as D (6 bases). This CDR3 region has 16 residues. V was cut by 3 bases and J by 5 bases, with 19 bases left in between. Germline V gene sequence: CDR1 WSHSY, CDR2 SAAADI.

CDR3 loop: CASSHQGQNYEQYF. Here the CDR3 DNA reads TGCGCCAGCAGCCACCAGGGACAGAACTACGAGCAGTACTTC. This chain uses TRBV5-1 with TRBJ2-7, with 7 bases identical to TRBD1. This CDR3 is 14 amino acids long. Germline V gene lookup returns CDR1 SGHRS and CDR2 YFSETQ. With V trimmed by 4 bases and J by 3 bases, 7 bases remained unmatched.

As regards this clonotype: Possible read error: a much larger clone is one base away. The chain joins TRBV2 to TRBJ2-1; D gene unclear. V dropped 6 bases and J dropped 6 bases, with 9 bases sitting between them. Germline lookup yields CDR1 SNHLY and CDR2 FYNNEI. The CDR3 totals 12 residues. The CDR3: CASSPAFNEQFF. In DNA, the CDR3 is TGTGCCAGCAGCCCAGCTTTCAATGAGCAGTTCTTC. Drawing the rest from reference TRBV2 and TRBJ2-1, the complete variable domain is EPEVTQTPSHQVTQMGQEVILRCVPISNHLYFYWYRQILGQKVEFLVSFYNNEISEKSEIFDDQFSVERPDGSNFTLKIRSTKLEDSAMYFCASSPAFNEQFFGPGTRLTVL.

This chain's CDR3 is CASSPSGIYNEQFF. Here the CDR3 DNA reads TGTGCCAGCAGTCCTAGCGGGATCTACAATGAGCAGTTCTTC. This chain joins TRBV2 and TRBJ2-1; 9 positions match TRBD2. Germline V gene lookup returns CDR1 SNHLY and CDR2 FYNNEI. Trimming cost V 5 bases and J 3 bases; bases outside gene matches: 2. This CDR3 is 14 amino acids long.

In this sample, this clonotype turned up a few times. The genes are TRBV5-5 and TRBJ1-2; the match to TRBD1 covers 8 bases. The germline V gene has CDR1 SGHKS and CDR2 YYEKEE (reference sequence). With 3 bases clipped from V and 1 base from J, the junction kept 5 bases outside the gene matches. The CDR3 has 15 amino acids. The CDR3 DNA reads as TGTGCCAGCAGCTCATCAGGGGGCCATAACTATGGCTACACCTTC. Residues: CASSSSGGHNYGYTF.